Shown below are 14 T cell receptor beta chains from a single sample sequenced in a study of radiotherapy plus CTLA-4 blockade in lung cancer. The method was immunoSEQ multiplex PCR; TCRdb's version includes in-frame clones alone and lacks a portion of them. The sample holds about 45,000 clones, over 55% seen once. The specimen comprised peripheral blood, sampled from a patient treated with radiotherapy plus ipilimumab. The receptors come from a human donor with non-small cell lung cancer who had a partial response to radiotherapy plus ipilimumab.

CDR3 amino acids: CASSFNRAQNYGYTF. CDR3 coding DNA: TGTGCCAGCAGCTTCAACAGGGCTCAGAACTATGGCTACACCTTC. The chain links TRBV7-2 to TRBJ1-2; D might be TRBD1 (6 bases). CDR3 length: 15 amino acids. Between the trimmed V and J ends, which lost 3 bases and 2 bases, there was a span of 13 bases. The germline V gene encodes CDR1 SGHTA and CDR2 FQGNSA. The entire variable domain, with the rest obtained from reference TRBV7-2 and TRBJ1-2, is as follows: GAGVSQSPSNKVTEKGKDVELRCDPISGHTALYWYRQSLGQGLEFLIYFQGNSAPDKSGLPSDRFSAERTGGSVSTLTIQRTQQEDSAVYLCASSFNRAQNYGYTFGSGTRLTVV.

The CDR3 loop reads CASSDGRSQPQHF. Here the CDR3 DNA reads TGTGCCAGCAGTGACGGTCGAAGTCAGCCCCAGCATTTT. V gene TRBV6-1 combines with J gene TRBJ1-5; D call uncertain. The germline V and J ends were trimmed by 3 bases and 6 bases, with 9 bases remaining between them. The CDR3 sequence is 13 residues long. In germline, CDR1 is MNHNS, CDR2 SASEGT.

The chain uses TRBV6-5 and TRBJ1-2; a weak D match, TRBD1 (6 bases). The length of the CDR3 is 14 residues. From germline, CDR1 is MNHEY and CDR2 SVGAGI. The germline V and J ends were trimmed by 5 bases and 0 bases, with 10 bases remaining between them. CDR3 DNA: TGTGCCAGCAGTGGGGGGGGGCCTAACTATGGCTACACCTTC. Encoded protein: CASSGGGPNYGYTF.

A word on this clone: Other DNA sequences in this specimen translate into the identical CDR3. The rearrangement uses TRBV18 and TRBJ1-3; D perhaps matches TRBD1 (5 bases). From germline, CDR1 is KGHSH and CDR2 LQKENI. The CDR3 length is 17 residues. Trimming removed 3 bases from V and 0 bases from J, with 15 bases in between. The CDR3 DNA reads TGTGCCAGCTCACCGGGCCTACGGGGGAGCTCTGGAAACACCATATATTTT. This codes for CASSPGLRGSSGNTIYF.

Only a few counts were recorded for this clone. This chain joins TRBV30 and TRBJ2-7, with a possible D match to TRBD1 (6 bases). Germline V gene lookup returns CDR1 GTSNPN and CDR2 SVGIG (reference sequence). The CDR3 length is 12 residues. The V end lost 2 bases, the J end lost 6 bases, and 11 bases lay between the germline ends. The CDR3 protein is CAWSIQGGEQYF. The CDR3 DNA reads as TGTGCCTGGAGTATACAGGGTGGCGAGCAGTACTTC.

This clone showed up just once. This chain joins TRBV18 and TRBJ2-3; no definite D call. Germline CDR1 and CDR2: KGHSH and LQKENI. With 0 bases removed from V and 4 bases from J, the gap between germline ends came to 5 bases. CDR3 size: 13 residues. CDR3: CASSPPPADTQYF. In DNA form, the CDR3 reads TGTGCCAGCTCACCACCCCCCGCAGATACGCAGTATTTT.

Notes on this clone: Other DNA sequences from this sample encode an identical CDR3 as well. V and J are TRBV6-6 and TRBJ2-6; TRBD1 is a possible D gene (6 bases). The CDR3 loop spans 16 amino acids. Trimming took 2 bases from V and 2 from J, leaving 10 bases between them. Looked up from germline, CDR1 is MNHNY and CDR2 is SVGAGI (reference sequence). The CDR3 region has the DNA TGTGCCAGCAGTTACAGAAGGGGGACTGGGGCCAACGTCCTGACTTTC. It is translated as CASSYRRGTGANVLTF.

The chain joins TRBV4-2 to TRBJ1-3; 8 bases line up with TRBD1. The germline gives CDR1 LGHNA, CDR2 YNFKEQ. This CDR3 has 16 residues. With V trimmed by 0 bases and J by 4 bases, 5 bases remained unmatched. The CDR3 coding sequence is TGTGCCAGCAGCCAAGATCGGGACAGGACGGGAAACACCATATATTTT. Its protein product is CASSQDRDRTGNTIYF.

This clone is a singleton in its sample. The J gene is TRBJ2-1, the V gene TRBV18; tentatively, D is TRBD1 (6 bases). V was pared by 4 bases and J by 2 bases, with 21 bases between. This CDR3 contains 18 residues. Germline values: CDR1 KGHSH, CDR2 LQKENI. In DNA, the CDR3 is TGTGCCAGCTCACGAGTTCAGGCAACAGGGAGCCCCTACAATGAGCAGTTCTTC. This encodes CASSRVQATGSPYNEQFF.

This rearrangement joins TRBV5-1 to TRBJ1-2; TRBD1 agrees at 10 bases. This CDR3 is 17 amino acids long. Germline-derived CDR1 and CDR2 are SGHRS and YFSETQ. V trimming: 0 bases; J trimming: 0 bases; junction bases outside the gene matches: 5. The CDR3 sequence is CASSLGQGATSNYGYTF. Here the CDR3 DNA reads TGCGCCAGCAGCTTGGGACAGGGGGCGACCTCTAACTATGGCTACACCTTC.

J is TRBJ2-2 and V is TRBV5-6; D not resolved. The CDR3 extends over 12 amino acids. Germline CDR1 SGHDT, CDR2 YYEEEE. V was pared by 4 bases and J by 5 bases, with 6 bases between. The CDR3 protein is CASSLETGELFF. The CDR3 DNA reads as TGTGCCAGCAGCCTTGAGACCGGGGAGCTGTTTTTT.

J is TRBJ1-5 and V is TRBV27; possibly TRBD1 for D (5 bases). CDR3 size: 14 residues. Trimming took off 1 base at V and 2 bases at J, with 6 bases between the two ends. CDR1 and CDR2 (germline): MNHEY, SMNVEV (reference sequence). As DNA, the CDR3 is TGTGCCAGCAGTTTATTACAGGGCAATCAGCCCCAGCATTTT. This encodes CASSLLQGNQPQHF.

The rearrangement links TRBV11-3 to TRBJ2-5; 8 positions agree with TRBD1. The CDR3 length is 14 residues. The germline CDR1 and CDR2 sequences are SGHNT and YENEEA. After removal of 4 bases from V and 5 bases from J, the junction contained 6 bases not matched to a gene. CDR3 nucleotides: TGTGCCAGCAGCTCAGGACAGGGATCGGAGACCCAGTACTTC. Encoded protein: CASSSGQGSETQYF.

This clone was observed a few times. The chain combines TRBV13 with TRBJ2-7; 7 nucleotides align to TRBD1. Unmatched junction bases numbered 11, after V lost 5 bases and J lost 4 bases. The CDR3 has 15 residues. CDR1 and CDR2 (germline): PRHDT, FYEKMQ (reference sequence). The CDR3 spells CASSAQQGMHYEQYF. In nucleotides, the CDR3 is TGTGCCAGCAGCGCCCAACAGGGGATGCATTACGAGCAGTACTTC.